These 26 T cell receptor beta chains were sequenced from one sample in a study of T cell repertoires in cytomegalovirus infection. Which antigens these TCRs recognize remains unknown. Via MiXCR, TCRdb re-called the reads, giving one row per CDR3 protein. In the table there are 95,000 to 150,000 distinct CDR3 sequences, approximately 30% of which are singletons. Sample: CD8+ T cells from cultured PBMCs, taken from culture after CMV antigen stimulation. These TCRs come from a human donor in good health (CMV status not recorded). Some clones in this sample may be carry-over from other donors' samples.

V gene TRBV14 combines with J gene TRBJ2-3; 10 bases line up with TRBD2. The germline V gene encodes CDR1 SGHDN and CDR2 FVKESK. V shed 0 bases and J 5 bases; nucleotides not matched to a gene: 2. The CDR3 totals 15 residues. The DNA of the CDR3 is TGTGCCAGCAGCCAAGAAGGACTAGCGGAAGATACGCAGTATTTT. This encodes CASSQEGLAEDTQYF.

The J gene is TRBJ2-2, the V gene TRBV12-3 or TRBV12-4; TRBD1 matches at 7 bases. The junction had 11 bases not matched to a gene; V was cut back by 6 bases and J by 7 bases. The length of the CDR3 is 15 residues. CDR3 amino acids: CASREPTGMNGELFF. In DNA, the CDR3 is TGTGCCAGCAGGGAACCGACAGGGATGAACGGGGAGCTGTTTTTT.

This clonotype was found many times. V is TRBV7-2 and J is TRBJ2-1, with D hard to call. CDR1 SGHTA and CDR2 FQGNSA come from the germline V gene. The CDR3 totals 11 residues. The V end lost 7 bases, the J end lost 9 bases, and 10 bases lay between the germline ends. The CDR3 bases are TGTGCCAGCACCCTCCCAGCTGAGCAGTTCTTC. Translated: CASTLPAEQFF.

This clonotype was observed a handful of times. The chain has TRBV19 and TRBJ2-1; 12 bases match TRBD2. V lost 5 bases to trimming and J lost 2 bases; unmatched junction nucleotides: 4. The CDR3 runs to 16 residues. Germline V gives CDR1 LNHDA, CDR2 SQIVND (reference sequence). CDR3 DNA sequence: TGTGCCAGTAGTGTACTAGCGGGGGGTACCTACAATGAGCAGTTCTTC. This sequence encodes CASSVLAGGTYNEQFF.

In this sample, this clonotype turned up a few times. This chain links TRBV2 with TRBJ1-4, with 7 bases that match TRBD1. The CDR3 covers 13 residues. Germline loops: CDR1 SNHLY, CDR2 FYNNEI. V lost 4 bases and J lost 11; bases outside the gene matches: 7. This CDR3 is CASSGRQGKKLFF. CDR3 coding DNA: TGTGCCAGCAGTGGGAGACAGGGAAAGAAACTGTTTTTT.

This clonotype was detected ten times or more. The rearrangement joins TRBV4-1 to TRBJ2-7; D call uncertain. Germline loops: CDR1 MGHRA, CDR2 YSYEKL. The CDR3 consists of 16 residues. V was cut by 1 base and J by 7 bases, with 20 bases left in between. The CDR3 spells CASSQVPGNLGREQYF. The DNA of the CDR3 is TGCGCCAGCAGCCAAGTTCCCGGAAACCTCGGGCGGGAGCAGTACTTC.

The V and J genes are TRBV27 and TRBJ1-6; D gene uncertain. V was shortened by 0 bases and J by 12 bases, with 9 bases between the two germline ends. Germline V CDR1 and CDR2: MNHEY, SMNVEV (reference sequence). The CDR3 has 13 residues. CDR3 loop: CASSLSMALPLHF. As DNA, the CDR3 is TGTGCCAGCAGTTTATCGATGGCCTTACCCCTCCACTTT.

The J gene is TRBJ2-7, the V gene TRBV20-1; D call uncertain. CDR3 size: 15 residues. The ends were cut back, 0 bases at V and 4 bases at J, with 16 bases in the middle. The germline V gene encodes CDR1 DFQATT and CDR2 SNEGSKA (reference sequence). The CDR3 region has the DNA TGCAGTGCTAGAGATCCACGCCTACCGGATTACGAGCAGTACTTC. Protein product: CSARDPRLPDYEQYF.

Many counts were recorded for this clonotype. CDR3 coding DNA: TGTGCCAGCAGCGGGGCGGGGGGGCTGGAAGAGACCCAGTACTTC. It is translated as CASSGAGGLEETQYF. The chain joins TRBV7-2 to TRBJ2-5; 9 bases match TRBD2. CDR3 length equals 15 residues. CDR1 and CDR2 (germline): SGHTA, FQGNSA. The J segment lost 3 bases and the V segment lost 5 bases, leaving 7 bases of the junction unmatched.

In the case of this clonotype: Relative to the germline gene, one junction end is altered; a read error may explain this. The chain joins TRBV27 to TRBJ2-7; D is possibly TRBD1 (6 bases). Germline values: CDR1 MNHEY, CDR2 SMNVEV (reference sequence). The CDR3 loop spans 15 amino acids. In nucleotides, the CDR3 is TGTGCCAGCAGTTCCGACCGGGACACAGACTACCAGCAGTACTTC. Its translation: CASSSDRDTDYQQYF.

This clonotype was seen only a few times. The genes are TRBV20-1 and TRBJ2-3; the match to TRBD1 covers 7 bases. The germline V gene encodes CDR1 DFQATT and CDR2 SNEGSKA (reference sequence). After removal of 6 bases from V and 2 bases from J, the junction contained 11 bases not matched to a gene. The CDR3 spans 15 residues. The CDR3, as DNA: TGCAGTGCCTTGGACAGGAGAGGGTCCACAGATACGCAGTATTTT. Amino acid sequence: CSALDRRGSTDTQYF.

The rearrangement joins TRBV12-5 to TRBJ2-3; weak D call: TRBD2 (7 bases). There are 13 residues in the CDR3. Germline V gene lookup returns CDR1 LGHNT and CDR2 FRNRAP. Trimming left V 6 bases short and J 1 base short, with 8 bases between. CDR3 sequence (DNA): TGTGCTAGTGGAGGGGGGGGCACAGATACGCAGTATTTT. Its protein is CASGGGGTDTQYF. The full variable domain, its missing parts supplied by reference TRBV12-5 and TRBJ2-3, is DARVTQTPRHKVTEMGQEVTMRCQPILGHNTVFWYRQTMMQGLELLAYFRNRAPLDDSGMPKDRFSAEMPDATLATLKIQPSEPRDSAVYFCASGGGGTDTQYFGPGTRLTVL.

This rearrangement joins TRBV7-4 to TRBJ2-2, with 9 positions matching TRBD1. Germline V lookup: CDR1 SGHVT, CDR2 SQSDAQ. The CDR3 spans 14 residues. Unmatched junction bases numbered 5, after V lost 8 bases and J lost 4 bases. The CDR3 sequence: CASRDREGTGELFF. CDR3 bases: TGTGCCAGCCGGGACAGGGAGGGCACCGGGGAGCTGTTTTTT.

The chain uses TRBV6-5 and TRBJ2-7; D is undetermined. CDR1 is MNHEY and CDR2 is SVGAGI in the germline V gene. CDR3 length equals 12 residues. The V and J ends lost 5 bases and 7 bases respectively, with 12 bases between them. CDR3 nucleotide sequence: TGTGCCAGCAGTCGGTCCCCCTGGGAGCAGTACTTC. Translation gives CASSRSPWEQYF.

This chain joins TRBV4-1 and TRBJ2-5; D not resolved. The CDR3 is 15 amino acids. Trimming removed 0 bases at V and 2 bases at J, with 10 bases between. Germline CDR1 is MGHRA and CDR2 is YSYEKL. This chain's CDR3 is CASSQDYRWQETQYF. For the CDR3, the DNA is TGCGCCAGCAGCCAAGACTATCGGTGGCAAGAGACCCAGTACTTC.

This clonotype has ten or more counts. The chain employs TRBV7-9 and TRBJ1-1; D is unresolved. The germline V and J ends were trimmed by 6 bases and 1 base, with 6 bases remaining between them. CDR3 length: 12 residues. The germline V gene encodes CDR1 SEHNR and CDR2 FQNEAQ (reference sequence). This chain's CDR3 is CASSFGNTEAFF. The CDR3 DNA is TGTGCCAGCAGTTTCGGGAACACTGAAGCTTTCTTT.

This clonotype was seen a few times. V and J are TRBV6-1 and TRBJ2-1; D is possibly TRBD1 (5 bases). The V end lost 6 bases, the J end lost 6 bases, and 12 bases lay between the germline ends. Per germline, CDR1 MNHNS and CDR2 SASEGT. The CDR3 extends over 13 amino acids. The CDR3 spells CASSLGTGNEQFF. The CDR3 region has the DNA TGTGCCAGCAGCCTTGGTACAGGCAATGAGCAGTTCTTC.

This clonotype was recorded a few times. The chain uses TRBV19 and TRBJ2-7; 8 nucleotides agree with TRBD2. This CDR3 comprises 15 residues. Trimming at V came to 7 bases and at J to 6 bases, leaving 14 bases not matched to a gene. CDR1 and CDR2 from the germline V gene are LNHDA and SQIVND (reference sequence). CDR3 DNA: TGTGCCAGTACAACAAGCGGGGGTACTCATCTCGAGCAGTACTTC. Translated, it gives CASTTSGGTHLEQYF.

This clonotype was counted at least ten times. The genes are TRBV7-9 and TRBJ2-1, with unresolved D. Germline values: CDR1 SEHNR, CDR2 FQNEAQ (reference sequence). V was cut by 2 bases and J by 1 base, with 12 bases left in between. The CDR3 is 16 residues long. CDR3 protein: CASSLFGQGSYNEQFF. Written as DNA, the CDR3 is TGTGCCAGCAGCTTATTCGGGCAAGGTTCCTACAATGAGCAGTTCTTC.

The chain combines TRBV4-2 with TRBJ2-1, with 9 bases that match TRBD1. Germline CDR1 LGHNA, CDR2 YNFKEQ. Trimming at V came to 3 bases and at J to 7 bases, leaving 7 bases not matched to a gene. The CDR3 spans 15 residues. The chain's CDR3 is CASSHTGGELNEQFF. CDR3 sequence (DNA): TGTGCCAGCAGCCACACAGGGGGCGAGTTAAATGAGCAGTTCTTC.

This clonotype has more than one count but fewer than ten. The V call is TRBV7-9, the J call TRBJ2-7, with TRBD2 as a possible D gene (6 bases). Germline assignment: CDR1 SEHNR and CDR2 FQNEAQ (reference sequence). Deletions cut 7 bases from V and 4 bases from J, with 14 bases between. This CDR3 contains 13 residues. The CDR3 DNA is TGTGCCAGCACCCAGGTGGGAGGTTACGAGCAGTACTTC. Its translation is CASTQVGGYEQYF. Based on the CDR3 plus reference TRBV7-9 and TRBJ2-7, the full variable domain is DTGVSQNPRHKITKRGQNVTFRCDPISEHNRLYWYRQTLGQGPEFLTYFQNEAQLEKSRLLSDRFSAERPKGSFSTLEIQRTEQGDSAMYLCASTQVGGYEQYFGPGTRLTVT.

The V and J genes are TRBV27 and TRBJ2-5; TRBD1 matches at 11 bases. J was trimmed by 4 bases and V by 6 bases; bases with no gene match: 4. Germline V gene sequence: CDR1 MNHEY, CDR2 SMNVEV (reference sequence). The CDR3 has 14 amino acids. CDR3 DNA: TGTGCCAGCAGCGAAGGGACAGGGGGAGAGACCCAGTACTTC. Translating it yields CASSEGTGGETQYF.

CDR3 sequence reads: CAISELGENEQYF. The CDR3 DNA reads TGTGCCATCAGTGAACTGGGGGAGAACGAGCAGTACTTC. V and J are TRBV10-3 and TRBJ2-7; D is tentatively TRBD1 or TRBD2 (5 bases each). CDR1 is ENHRY and CDR2 is SYGVKD in the germline V gene. Trimming took 3 bases from V and 5 from J, leaving 11 bases between them. The CDR3 is made up of 13 amino acids.

This clonotype was detected many times. This chain joins TRBV12-3 or TRBV12-4 and TRBJ1-1; no firm D call. V lost 4 bases to trimming and J lost 1 base, with 4 bases between them. This CDR3 region has 12 residues. The CDR3 nucleotides are TGTGCCAGCAGTTACGCGAACACTGAAGCTTTCTTT. It codes for CASSYANTEAFF.

This chain joins TRBV7-6 and TRBJ2-7, with TRBD1 matching over 8 bases. Losses at the gene ends were 5 bases for V and 5 bases for J; bases not matched to a gene: 11. The CDR3 covers 15 residues. In germline, CDR1 is SGHVS, CDR2 FNYEAQ. The CDR3 spells CASSPTQQGANEQYF. For the CDR3, the DNA is TGTGCCAGCAGCCCCACCCAGCAGGGGGCAAACGAGCAGTACTTC.

Note on this clonotype: Sequence at one end of the junction differs from germline and may be a read error. This chain links TRBV6-8 with TRBJ2-1, with D tentatively TRBD1 (5 bases). This CDR3 contains 15 residues. Per the germline V gene, CDR1 is MNHGY and CDR2 is SAAAGT. The CDR3 nucleotides read TGTGCCAGCAGTGTTCAGACAGTCTCCTACAATAAGCAGTTCTTC. Its protein product is CASSVQTVSYNKQFF.